The T cell receptor beta chain described here comes from a study of T cell responses to AZD1222 COVID-19 vaccine. Study findings and constraints: Only after the peak T cell response were repertoires sampled.

TCRdb's copy holds only in-frame clones and misses some; the assay was immunoSEQ multiplex PCR. The table lists about 120,000 clones, roughly nine tenths of them singletons, with approximately 5.9% in the top ten. The count of this clone is one. Its antigen is undetermined. The CDR3 sequence is 12 residues long. Germline V gives CDR1 SGHTS, CDR2 YDEGEE. V lost 2 bases, J lost 3 bases, and 5 bases lay in between. The material sequenced was peripheral blood, taken on day 0 of AZD1222 vaccination. The TCR originated in an adult in good health. J is TRBJ1-1 and V is TRBV5-8; D gene unclear. CDR3 sequence reads: CASSLPYTEAFF. Here the CDR3 DNA reads TGTGCCAGCAGCTTACCGTACACTGAAGCTTTCTTT.